This TCR beta chain was captured by sequencing in a study of OX40 agonist ivuxolimab in advanced cancers. The protocol was immunoSEQ multiplex PCR, while the TCRdb copy is restricted to in-frame clones and leaves out a portion. The sample lists about 58,000 clones; around 83% were seen once. The CDR3 has 12 amino acids. The germline V and J ends were trimmed by 4 bases and 0 bases, with 3 bases remaining between them. The germline CDR1 and CDR2 sequences are SGHAT and FQNNGV. The sequences come from CD4+ or CD8+ T cells sorted from blood, collected in a trial of the OX40 agonist ivuxolimab. The chain links TRBV11-2 to TRBJ2-5; no reliable D call. The origin of this receptor is an adult with an advanced solid tumor such as melanoma, head and neck, liver or kidney cancer. In nucleotides, the CDR3 is TGTGCCAGCAGCTGGGACCAAGAGACCCAGTACTTC. The encoded protein is CASSWDQETQYF. Drawing the rest from reference TRBV11-2 and TRBJ2-5, the complete variable domain is EAGVAQSPRYKIIEKRQSVAFWCNPISGHATLYWYQQILGQGPKLLIQFQNNGVVDDSQLPKDRFSAERLKGVDSTLKIQPAKLEDSAVYLCASSWDQETQYFGPGTRLLVL.